Below, 10 T cell receptor beta chains from the same sample are listed, as sequenced in a study of T cells in Graves' hyperthyroidism and ophthalmopathy. Amplification of TCR beta CDR3 regions used RNA as the template. TCR CDR3 underwent first-round RT-PCR with the HTBI primer set. MiXCR, applied by TCRdb to the multiplex PCR reads, yields one record per CDR3 protein. Of about 280,000 distinct CDR3 sequences in the sample, less than 30% were seen once. The sequenced material came from blood. All receptors come from a man between 40 and 49 years old with Graves' hyperthyroidism that later progressed to Graves' ophthalmopathy.

This clonotype was observed at least ten times. This chain joins TRBV6-5 and TRBJ2-7; perhaps TRBD1 as D (6 bases). V lost 6 bases to trimming and J lost 6 bases, with 15 bases between them. The CDR3 spans 13 residues. Germline CDR1 and CDR2: MNHEY and SVGAGI. The CDR3 nucleotides are TGTGCCAGCAGCCCCTTCACAGGGCGCGAGCAGTACTTC. It encodes CASSPFTGREQYF.

The chain employs TRBV7-2 and TRBJ1-1; 9 bases agree with TRBD1. Losses at the gene ends were 1 base for V and 10 bases for J; bases not matched to a gene: 7. In germline, CDR1 is SGHTA, CDR2 FQGNSA. The CDR3 spans 14 residues. As DNA, the CDR3 is TGTGCCAGCAGCTTAGTCCCGGGACAGGGTACAGCTTTCTTT. Its translation: CASSLVPGQGTAFF.

This clonotype was seen at least ten times. The chain carries TRBV2 and TRBJ2-5, with a tentative D call TRBD1 (6 bases). V was cut by 7 bases and J by 2 bases, with 14 bases left in between. The CDR3 runs 14 residues. Germline CDR1 and CDR2: SNHLY and FYNNEI. CDR3 in DNA: TGTGCCAGCAAAGAAGACAGGACTCAAGAGACCCAGTACTTC. Translation gives CASKEDRTQETQYF.

This clonotype was found many times. This sequence joins TRBV7-8 and TRBJ2-5; no definite D call. Germline V gene lookup returns CDR1 SGHVS and CDR2 FQNEAQ. V lost 3 bases and J 2 bases, leaving 7 bases between the germline ends. The CDR3 length is 13 residues. The CDR3 protein is CASSFQRQETQYF. Written as DNA, the CDR3 is TGTGCCAGCAGCTTCCAGCGACAAGAGACCCAGTACTTC.

At least ten counts were recorded for this clonotype. This chain uses TRBV6-4 with TRBJ1-2; D possibly corresponds to TRBD1 (5 bases). Deletions cut 6 bases from V and 8 bases from J, with 16 bases between. CDR1 is MRHNA and CDR2 is SNTAGT in the germline V gene. The CDR3 is made up of 13 amino acids. The CDR3 sequence is CASRTPRVFGYTF. DNA of the CDR3: TGTGCCAGCAGAACCCCCAGGGTCTTCGGCTACACCTTC.

The rearrangement links TRBV4-2 to TRBJ1-3, with 8 bases lining up with TRBD1. The CDR3 length is 17 residues. Germline V gene lookup returns CDR1 LGHNA and CDR2 YNFKEQ. After removal of 0 bases from V and 3 bases from J, the junction contained 7 bases not matched to a gene. The DNA of the CDR3 is TGTGCCAGCAGCCAAGATGGGACAGGCTACAATGGAAACACCATATATTTT. Translating gives CASSQDGTGYNGNTIYF.

This clonotype was picked up many times. CDR3: CSARMTGTAYGYTF. CDR3 sequence (DNA): TGCAGTGCTAGGATGACTGGGACAGCCTATGGCTACACCTTC. The chain uses TRBV20-1 and TRBJ1-2; TRBD1 matches at 7 bases. The germline gives CDR1 DFQATT, CDR2 SNEGSKA (reference sequence). V lost 3 bases, J lost 4 bases, and 8 bases stayed unmatched. The CDR3 covers 14 residues.

This clonotype came up many times. This chain links TRBV29-1 with TRBJ1-2; D gene ambiguous. Looked up from germline, CDR1 is SQVTM and CDR2 is ANQGSEA. The germline V and J ends were trimmed by 8 bases and 1 base, with 11 bases remaining between them. CDR3 length equals 12 residues. The CDR3 nucleotides are TGCAGCCAGCTTTCCAGTAACTATGGCTACACCTTC. As protein: CSQLSSNYGYTF.

This clonotype was counted many times. V usage is TRBV7-9 and J usage is TRBJ2-3; the D call may be TRBD1 or TRBD2 (6 bases each). V shed 0 bases and J shed 2 bases, with 12 bases lying between them. This CDR3 contains 16 residues. The germline V gene has CDR1 SEHNR and CDR2 FQNEAQ (reference sequence). DNA of the CDR3: TGTGCCAGCAGCTTAGCGGTGTGGGGGGCCACAGATACGCAGTATTTT. Amino acids: CASSLAVWGATDTQYF.

This clonotype was seen ten or more times. The J gene is TRBJ2-7, the V gene TRBV18, with D unclear. This CDR3 is 15 amino acids long. Trimming left V 3 bases short and J 4 bases short, with 16 bases between. Germline assignment: CDR1 KGHSH and CDR2 LQKENI. The CDR3 nucleotides are TGTGCCAGCTCACCGAGCGTGGGTTCGTCGTACGAGCAGTACTTC. Translating it yields CASSPSVGSSYEQYF.